This T cell receptor beta chain was captured by sequencing in a study of monozygotic twins with inflammatory bowel disease. CDR1 SGHKS and CDR2 YYEKEE come from the germline V gene (reference sequence). The CDR3 totals 18 residues. Each of the TCR libraries took approximately 3,500 ng of total RNA. Across eight separate reactions for each sample, cDNA was made. Template switching was used to attach UMIs, which incorporated a 6-nucleotide sample barcode. TCRdb derives one entry per CDR3 protein from the 5' RACE reads, leaving out DNA. Here the sample table reports about 110,000 distinct CDR3 sequences. On this clonotype: Its matching antigen is unknown.

Notes on the study in general: Especially with disease activity, IBD patients shared fewer clonotypes with others than healthy twins did.

Material: blood. The clonotype originates from a human donor with ulcerative colitis or Crohn's disease, or a healthy co-twin of an affected twin (not recorded which). V usage is TRBV5-5 and J usage is TRBJ2-3; checking the TCRdb D call of TRBD2 is not possible without DNA. The CDR3 here is CASSLVRRLAAYTDTQYF.